This T cell receptor beta chain was recorded in a study of Graves' ophthalmopathy and Graves' hyperthyroidism. Study overall: Hyperthyroidism was considered stable when no ophthalmopathy appeared within 18 months of follow-up.

This clonotype has a count of ten or more. V was clipped by 6 bases and J by 4 bases; unmatched bases: 5. Looked up from germline, CDR1 is ENHRY and CDR2 is SYGVKD. The CDR3 contains 13 residues. Included hyperthyroidism patients were aged 18 to 65 and newly diagnosed (under 2 months' duration). Lactation, pregnancy, uncontrolled infections and other autoimmune diseases were all grounds for excluding patients. For repertoire sequencing, the TCR beta CDR3 regions were amplified from RNA transcripts. The workflow started with a first-round RT-PCR run with HTBI primers and then moved on to a second-round multiplex PCR. Using its own MiXCR run on the multiplex PCR reads, TCRdb lists one record per CDR3 protein. The sample has about 550,000 distinct CDR3 sequences, 39% seen once.

This chain links TRBV10-3 with TRBJ1-2; 7 bases are shared with TRBD1. The sequence was obtained from an adult man with Graves' hyperthyroidism. The source material was peripheral blood or thyroid tissue (not recorded which). CDR3 region: CAISGQATYGYTF. The CDR3 DNA reads TGTGCCATCAGCGGACAGGCCACCTATGGCTACACCTTC.